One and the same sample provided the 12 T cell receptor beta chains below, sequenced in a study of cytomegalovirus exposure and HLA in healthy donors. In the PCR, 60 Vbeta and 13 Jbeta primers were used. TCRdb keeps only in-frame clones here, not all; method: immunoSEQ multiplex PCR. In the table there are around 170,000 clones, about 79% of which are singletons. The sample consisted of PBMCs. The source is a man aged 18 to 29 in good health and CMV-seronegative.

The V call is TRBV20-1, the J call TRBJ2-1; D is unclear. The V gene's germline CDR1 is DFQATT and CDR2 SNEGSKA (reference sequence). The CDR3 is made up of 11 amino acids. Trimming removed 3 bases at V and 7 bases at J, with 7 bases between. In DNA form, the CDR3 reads TGCAGTGCTAGGGCTAGGAATGAGCAGTTCTTC. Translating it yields CSARARNEQFF.

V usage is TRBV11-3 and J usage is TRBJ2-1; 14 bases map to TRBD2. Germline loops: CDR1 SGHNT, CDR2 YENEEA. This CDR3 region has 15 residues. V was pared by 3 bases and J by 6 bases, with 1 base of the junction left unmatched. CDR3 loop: CASSLTSGGGNEQFF. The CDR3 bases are TGTGCCAGCAGCTTGACTAGCGGGGGGGGCAATGAGCAGTTCTTC.

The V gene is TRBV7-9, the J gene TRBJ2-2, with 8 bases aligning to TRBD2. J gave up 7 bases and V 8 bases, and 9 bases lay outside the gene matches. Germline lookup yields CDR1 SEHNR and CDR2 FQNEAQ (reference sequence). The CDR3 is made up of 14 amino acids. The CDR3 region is CASSRGGANGELFF. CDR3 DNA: TGTGCCAGCTCTCGGGGGGGGGCCAACGGGGAGCTGTTTTTT.

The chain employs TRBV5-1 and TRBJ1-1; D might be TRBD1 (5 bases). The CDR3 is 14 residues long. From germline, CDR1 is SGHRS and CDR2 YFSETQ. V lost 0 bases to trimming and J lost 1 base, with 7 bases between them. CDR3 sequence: CASSLGGGNTEAFF. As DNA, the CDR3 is TGCGCCAGCAGCTTGGGCGGGGGGAACACTGAAGCTTTCTTT. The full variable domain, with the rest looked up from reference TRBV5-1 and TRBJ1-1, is KAGVTQTPRYLIKTRGQQVTLSCSPISGHRSVSWYQQTPGQGLQFLFEYFSETQRNKGNFPGRFSGRQFSNSRSEMNVSTLELGDSALYLCASSLGGGNTEAFFGQGTRLTVV.

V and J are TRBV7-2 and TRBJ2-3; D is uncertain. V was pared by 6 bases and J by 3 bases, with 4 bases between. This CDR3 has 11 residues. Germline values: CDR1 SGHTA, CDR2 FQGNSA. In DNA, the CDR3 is TGTGCCAGCAGTCTAACAGATACGCAGTATTTT. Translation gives CASSLTDTQYF.

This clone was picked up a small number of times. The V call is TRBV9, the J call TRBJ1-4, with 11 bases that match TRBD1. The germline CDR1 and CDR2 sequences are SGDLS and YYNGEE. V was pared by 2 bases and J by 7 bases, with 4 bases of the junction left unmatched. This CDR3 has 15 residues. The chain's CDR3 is CASSVFGQGAEKLFF. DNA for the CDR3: TGTGCCAGCAGCGTTTTTGGACAGGGGGCTGAAAAACTGTTTTTT.

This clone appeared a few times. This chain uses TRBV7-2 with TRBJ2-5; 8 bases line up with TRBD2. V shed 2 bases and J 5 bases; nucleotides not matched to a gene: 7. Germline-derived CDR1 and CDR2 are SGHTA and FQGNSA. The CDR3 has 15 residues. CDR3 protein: CASSLTGGRGETQYF. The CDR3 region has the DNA TGTGCCAGCAGCTTAACGGGAGGGAGAGGGGAGACCCAGTACTTC.

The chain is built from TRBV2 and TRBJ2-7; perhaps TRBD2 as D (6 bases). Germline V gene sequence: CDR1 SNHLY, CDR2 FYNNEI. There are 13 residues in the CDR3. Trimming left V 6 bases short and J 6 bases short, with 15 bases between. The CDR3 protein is CASSPGGNLEQYF. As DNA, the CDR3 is TGTGCCAGCAGCCCCGGCGGGAATCTCGAGCAGTACTTC. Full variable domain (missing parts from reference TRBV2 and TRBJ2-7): EPEVTQTPSHQVTQMGQEVILRCVPISNHLYFYWYRQILGQKVEFLVSFYNNEISEKSEIFDDQFSVERPDGSNFTLKIRSTKLEDSAMYFCASSPGGNLEQYFGPGTRLTVT.

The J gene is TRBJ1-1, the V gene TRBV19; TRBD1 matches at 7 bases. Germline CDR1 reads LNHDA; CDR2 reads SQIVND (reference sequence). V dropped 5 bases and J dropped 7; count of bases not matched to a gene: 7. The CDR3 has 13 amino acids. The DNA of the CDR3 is TGTGCCAGTAGTCTAGGAGGGGGCTGTGAAGCTTTCTTT. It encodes CASSLGGGCEAFF.

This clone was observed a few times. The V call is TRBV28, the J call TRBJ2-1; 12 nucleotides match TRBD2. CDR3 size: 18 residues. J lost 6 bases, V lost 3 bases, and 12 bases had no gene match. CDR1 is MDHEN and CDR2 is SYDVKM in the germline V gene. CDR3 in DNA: TGTGCCAGCAGTTTTGGGGATCTAGCGGGGGGGCGGGGCAATGAGCAGTTCTTC. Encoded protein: CASSFGDLAGGRGNEQFF. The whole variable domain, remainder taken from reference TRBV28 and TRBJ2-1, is DVKVTQSSRYLVKRTGEKVFLECVQDMDHENMFWYRQDPGLGLRLIYFSYDVKMKEKGDIPEGYSVSREKKERFSLILESASTNQTSMYLCASSFGDLAGGRGNEQFFGPGTRLTVL.

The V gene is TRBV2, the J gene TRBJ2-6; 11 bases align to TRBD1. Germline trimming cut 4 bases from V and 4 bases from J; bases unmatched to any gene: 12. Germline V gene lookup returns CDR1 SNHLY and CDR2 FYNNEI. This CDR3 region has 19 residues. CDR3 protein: CASSAWTGGRSVGANVLTF. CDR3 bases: TGTGCCAGCAGTGCTTGGACAGGGGGCCGATCGGTCGGGGCCAACGTCCTGACTTTC.

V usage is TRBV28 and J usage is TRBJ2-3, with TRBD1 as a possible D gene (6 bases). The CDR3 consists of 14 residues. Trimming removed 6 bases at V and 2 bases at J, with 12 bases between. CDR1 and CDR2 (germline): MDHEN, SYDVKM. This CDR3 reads CASSYGQNTDTQYF. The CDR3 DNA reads TGTGCCAGCAGCTACGGACAGAACACAGATACGCAGTATTTT.